This T cell receptor (beta chain) was recovered during a study of shared clonotypes between healthy human individuals. The overall study: Used for every donor were three CD4 naive, three CD4 memory, two CD8 naive and one CD8 memory plate.

The assay was immunoSEQ multiplex PCR, and TCRdb's table has in-frame clones only and misses some. The sample consists of millions of clones, over 90% of them appearing once. Findings of the study overall: Represented genetic and exposure-history diversity was restricted by having few donors.

Concerning this clone: Its target is unknown.

The TCR was taken from a man aged 18 to 29 in good health. Some clones in this sample may be carry-over from other donors' samples. Input material: naive CD4+ T cells from PBMCs. Documented subset: CD45RA+ positively selected.

The CDR3 nucleotides read TGTGCCACCAGCAGAGAACCTAGCGGGAGGGCCGTCCACGAGCAGTACTTC. It yields the protein CATSREPSGRAVHEQYF. V is TRBV15 and J is TRBJ2-7, with TRBD2 matching 12 bases. Losses at the gene ends were 0 bases for V and 5 bases for J; bases not matched to a gene: 8. The CDR3 loop spans 17 amino acids. Germline values: CDR1 LNHNV, CDR2 YYDKDF (reference sequence).